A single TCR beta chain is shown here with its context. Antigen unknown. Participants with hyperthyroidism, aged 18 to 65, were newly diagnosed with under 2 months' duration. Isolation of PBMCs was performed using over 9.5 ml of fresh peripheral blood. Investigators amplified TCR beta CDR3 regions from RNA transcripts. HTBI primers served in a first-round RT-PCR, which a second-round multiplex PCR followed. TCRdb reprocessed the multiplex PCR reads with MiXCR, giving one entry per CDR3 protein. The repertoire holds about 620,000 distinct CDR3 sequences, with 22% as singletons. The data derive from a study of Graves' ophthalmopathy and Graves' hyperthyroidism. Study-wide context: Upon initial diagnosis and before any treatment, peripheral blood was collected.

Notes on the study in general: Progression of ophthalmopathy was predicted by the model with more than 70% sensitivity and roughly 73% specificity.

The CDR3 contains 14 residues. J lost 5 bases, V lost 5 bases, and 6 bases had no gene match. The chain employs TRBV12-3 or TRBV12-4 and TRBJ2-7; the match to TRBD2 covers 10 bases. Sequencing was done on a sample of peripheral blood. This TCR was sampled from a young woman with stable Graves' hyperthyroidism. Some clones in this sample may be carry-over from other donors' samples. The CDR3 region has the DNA TGTGCCAGCAGTCCCCCGGGACTAGCGAACGAGCAGTACTTC. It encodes CASSPPGLANEQYF.